The 3 T cell receptor beta chains presented below share a single source sample, sequenced in a study of regulatory T cells in long-lasting Graves disease. Time point of the sample: newly diagnosed GD, antithyroid drugs for less than 3 months. The TCR library was made from RNA extracted from PBMCs. Arm-PCR with iRepertoire HTBI primers amplified the CDR3 regions for these TCR beta libraries. TCRdb passed the multiplex PCR reads through MiXCR, listing each CDR3 protein once. This sample carries 400,000 to 450,000 distinct CDR3 sequences, about 15% of them seen once, and the ten largest clones take over 15%. The sample was also linked to a second study, of T cells in Graves' hyperthyroidism and ophthalmopathy.

The sequences come from peripheral blood mononuclear cells (PBMCs), collected at new diagnosis, from a patient treated with antithyroid drugs. Receptors were obtained from a woman aged 30 to 39 with Graves disease.

The chain couples TRBV11-2 to TRBJ1-2, with D perhaps matching TRBD1 (6 bases). Looked up from germline, CDR1 is SGHAT and CDR2 is FQNNGV. This CDR3 comprises 17 residues. Trimming cost V 1 base and J 3 bases, with 18 bases left between them. The CDR3 DNA is TGTGCCAGCAGCTTAGTGGGGAGCAGGGGCCGGGACTATGGCTACACCTTC. This encodes CASSLVGSRGRDYGYTF. Complete variable domain (other parts from reference TRBV11-2 and TRBJ1-2): EAGVAQSPRYKIIEKRQSVAFWCNPISGHATLYWYQQILGQGPKLLIQFQNNGVVDDSQLPKDRFSAERLKGVDSTLKIQPAKLEDSAVYLCASSLVGSRGRDYGYTFGSGTRLTVV.

There are many counts of this clonotype. This chain uses TRBV12-3 or TRBV12-4 with TRBJ2-5; D is undetermined. The V end was cut by 7 bases, the J end by 4 bases, with 7 bases between. The length of the CDR3 is 11 residues. CDR3 sequence (DNA): TGTGCCAGCAAGATGGGAGAGACCCAGTACTTC. Its translation: CASKMGETQYF.

This clonotype was counted many times. The J gene is TRBJ2-7, the V gene TRBV11-1, with D perhaps matching TRBD1 (6 bases). This CDR3 is built from 14 residues. Germline V gives CDR1 SGHAT, CDR2 FQDESV (reference sequence). Between the trimmed V and J ends, which lost 5 bases and 2 bases, there was a span of 13 bases. The CDR3 is CASSLTGSPYEQYF. DNA for the CDR3: TGTGCCAGCAGCCTCACAGGGTCCCCCTACGAGCAGTACTTC.